This TCR beta chain was observed in a study of OX40 agonist ivuxolimab in advanced cancers. About the study as a whole: Ivuxolimab was a fully human IgG2 agonistic monoclonal antibody targeting the costimulatory receptor OX40 (CD134). Intravenous ivuxolimab was administered to patients every 2 weeks at six dose levels: 0.01, 0.1, 0.3, 1.5, 3 and 10 mg/kg. Of the roughly 51 patients in dose escalation, 19 had hepatocellular carcinoma, roughly 15 had melanoma, 9 had renal cell carcinoma and 9 had head and neck cancer. A male proportion of roughly 80% and a mean age of approximately 60 years, ranging from about 23 to 90, were recorded for the dose-escalation cohort. Prior anti-PD-1, anti-PD-L1 or anti-CTLA-4 therapy was permitted, and checkpoint inhibitors had been received by roughly 40% of dose-escalation patients. Partial responses occurred in three dose-escalation patients, of whom one had hepatocellular carcinoma and two had cutaneous melanoma. Peripheral TCRbeta sequencing aimed to test whether ivuxolimab altered TCR sequence diversity and caused clonal T-cell expansion. The paper reports the monotherapy dose-escalation portion (N of about 47 patients) of the phase I ivuxolimab trial. The paper's findings and limits, for the study overall: In partial responders in the 0.1-3.0 mg/kg groups, normalized peripheral clonal expansion was found to be among the lowest, especially among CD8+ T cells. Low levels of normalized T-cell clonal expansion were also shown by some nonresponding patients. The antigen specificity of the peripheral T cells that underwent clonal expansion was not determined. On average, CD8+ T cells showed more expanded clones than CD4+ T cells after ivuxolimab. At doses from 0.1 to 3.0 mg/kg, clonal expansion was seen in both CD4+ and CD8+ blood T cells between baseline and week 6.

Patients with autoimmune disease history or receiving systemic immunosuppression were excluded from the trial. Peripheral blood for TCR sequencing was collected from all dose cohorts at baseline, on cycle 4 day 1, and on cycle 7 day 1. Samples came from an open-label, multicenter, first-in-human phase I dose-escalation trial of ivuxolimab. The trial enrolled adults with locally advanced or metastatic head and neck squamous cell, hepatocellular, melanoma or renal cell carcinoma. Before TCR sequencing, CD4+ T cells and CD8+ T cells from peripheral blood were sorted into separate populations. Note on this clone: No cognate antigen has been identified for it. Per-nucleotide qualities are absent, and no much larger clonotype sits a single base away.

For CDR1 and CDR2, the germline V gene lists SGHVS and FQNEAQ. There are 16 amino acids in the CDR3, from cysteine to phenylalanine inclusive. Solely the CDR3 DNA is kept, with 48 bases framed from the first base. V drops 5 bases and J drops 10 bases, leaving 24 bases in between. Genomic DNA was extracted from sorted cells for sequencing of the TCRbeta CDR3 region. The immunoSEQ Assay was used to sequence the TCRbeta CDR3 regions. TCRdb retrieved this table from immuneACCESS and kept in-frame rearrangements only. Not all clones are present; in checked studies, unresolved V genes account for under half, and no reason is known for the remainder. The table for this sample lists more than 25,000 clones; approximately 80% of them were counted only once. The top ten hold approximately 30% of the sample.

Sample: CD4+ or CD8+ T cells sorted from blood, taken in a trial of the OX40 agonist ivuxolimab. Rearrangement joined TRBV7-8 to TRBJ2-1; D gene: possibly TRBD2, on 6 matching bases. This sequence originates from an adult with an advanced solid tumor such as melanoma, head and neck, liver or kidney cancer. The sequenced DNA: TGTGCCAGCAGCAAAAGAGCGGGTCTTGACCCCTGGGAGCAGTTCTTC. It codes for CASSKRAGLDPWEQFF.